One sample yielded the 20 T cell receptor beta chains listed below, sequenced in a study of immune evolution from preneoplasia to lung adenocarcinoma. Assay used: immunoSEQ multiplex PCR; TCRdb lists only in-frame clones, some missing. The data show about 5,000 clones, with about four fifths seen just once and roughly 12% held by the top ten. Sequencing input: FFPE adjacent normal lung tissue. The origin of the receptors is a donor aged 70 or over with lung adenocarcinoma.

The J gene is TRBJ1-1, the V gene TRBV5-4; D not resolved. The CDR3 is made up of 14 amino acids. Germline V gives CDR1 SGHNT, CDR2 YYREEE (reference sequence). V lost 3 bases and J 3 bases, leaving 12 bases between the germline ends. The CDR3 DNA sequence: TGTGCCAGCAGCTCCGGATTGACGGACACTGAAGCTTTCTTT. It is translated as CASSSGLTDTEAFF.

This clone was seen a few times. The chain links TRBV5-1 to TRBJ1-1; 9 nucleotides line up with TRBD1. The CDR3 totals 15 residues. Trimming at V came to 3 bases and at J to 3 bases, leaving 6 bases not matched to a gene. The germline V gene has CDR1 SGHRS and CDR2 YFSETQ. The CDR3 protein is CASSSGTGWYTEAFF. The CDR3 bases are TGCGCCAGCAGCTCGGGGACAGGGTGGTACACTGAAGCTTTCTTT.

This chain links TRBV5-1 with TRBJ1-2; possible D gene TRBD1, 6 bases. This CDR3 region has 15 residues. Germline V gene lookup returns CDR1 SGHRS and CDR2 YFSETQ. V was clipped by 4 bases and J by 8 bases, with 21 bases between them. The CDR3 spells CASSATGVLYRGYTF. CDR3 nucleotides: TGCGCCAGCAGCGCGACAGGCGTCCTATATAGGGGCTACACCTTC.

The chain employs TRBV5-1 and TRBJ1-1, with D possibly TRBD1 on 5 matching bases. The CDR3 loop spans 15 amino acids. CDR1 and CDR2 (germline): SGHRS, YFSETQ. Trimming pared 4 bases from V and 4 bases from J, leaving 17 bases between. The CDR3, as DNA: TGCGCCAGCAGCGGGACGTTAGGGGCGGGCACTGAAGCTTTCTTT. This gives the protein CASSGTLGAGTEAFF.

This sequence joins TRBV5-4 and TRBJ2-1; D tentatively fits TRBD1 or TRBD2 (6 bases each). Trimming took 4 bases from V and 5 from J, leaving 19 bases between them. This CDR3 comprises 16 residues. Per the germline V gene, CDR1 is SGHNT and CDR2 is YYREEE (reference sequence). CDR3 residues: CASSRRGGLDNNEQFF. DNA for the CDR3: TGTGCCAGCAGCCGCAGGGGAGGACTCGACAACAATGAGCAGTTCTTC.

The chain links TRBV18 to TRBJ1-2; 11 nucleotides align to TRBD1. Germline V gene data show CDR1 as KGHSH and CDR2 as LQKENI. This CDR3 has 17 residues. The ends lost 1 base at V and 4 bases at J; junction bases unmatched: 8. DNA for the CDR3: TGTGCCAGCTCACCACAGGGAGCGGACAGGGGGCCCTATGGCTACACCTTC. It specifies CASSPQGADRGPYGYTF.

This clone showed up just a few times. This chain uses TRBV4-2 with TRBJ1-4, with 9 bases identical to TRBD1. V shed 0 bases, J shed 5 bases, and the junction held 13 bases outside the gene matches. The CDR3 totals 19 residues. Germline loops: CDR1 LGHNA, CDR2 YNFKEQ. CDR3 coding DNA: TGTGCCAGCAGCCAAGATGTTTTGACGTCCGGGACAGGGAATGAAAAACTGTTTTTT. The encoded protein is CASSQDVLTSGTGNEKLFF.

The V gene is TRBV9, the J gene TRBJ2-3, with D uncertain. Per germline, CDR1 SGDLS and CDR2 YYNGEE. V lost 0 bases and J lost 0, with 5 bases in between. The CDR3 covers 14 residues. CDR3 loop: CASSVEVSTDTQYF. In nucleotides, the CDR3 is TGTGCCAGCAGCGTAGAGGTCAGCACAGATACGCAGTATTTT.

This clone was recorded only once. The rearrangement joins TRBV7-9 to TRBJ2-2; 11 nucleotides line up with TRBD1. V trimming: 6 bases; J trimming: 6 bases; junction bases outside the gene matches: 6. This CDR3 contains 15 residues. Germline assignment: CDR1 SEHNR and CDR2 FQNEAQ (reference sequence). The CDR3: CASSPDRGHAGELFF. The CDR3 coding sequence is TGTGCCAGCAGTCCGGACAGGGGGCACGCCGGGGAGCTGTTTTTT.

This clone has just a few counts. The chain employs TRBV15 and TRBJ1-2, with no clear D. Looked up from germline, CDR1 is LNHNV and CDR2 is YYDKDF (reference sequence). This CDR3 spans 12 amino acids. The V and J ends lost 4 bases and 4 bases respectively, with 7 bases between them. Written as DNA, the CDR3 is TGTGCCACCAGCAACCGAAGCTATGGCTACACCTTC. Residues: CATSNRSYGYTF. Full variable domain (outside the CDR3, taken from reference TRBV15 and TRBJ1-2): DAMVIQNPRYQVTQFGKPVTLSCSQTLNHNVMYWYQQKSSQAPKLLFHYYDKDFNNEADTPDNFQSRRPNTSFCFLDIRSPGLGDTAMYLCATSNRSYGYTFGSGTRLTVV.

On this clone: At one of its ends the junction is not consistent with the germline gene, which may arise from a read error. V and J are TRBV6-5 and TRBJ2-4; D is ambiguous. Germline assignment: CDR1 MNHEY and CDR2 SVGAGI. The CDR3 is 12 amino acids. CDR3 residues: CVSRTGQNIQYF. CDR3 DNA sequence: TGTGTCAGCAGAACGGGCCAAAACATTCAGTACTTC.

This rearrangement joins TRBV11-2 to TRBJ1-2, with 8 bases lining up with TRBD1. The CDR3 has 15 amino acids. Germline CDR1 SGHAT, CDR2 FQNNGV. Losses at the gene ends were 4 bases for V and 0 bases for J; bases not matched to a gene: 4. For the CDR3, the DNA is TGTGCCAGCAGCTCCTCGGACAGGGCTAACTATGGCTACACCTTC. This translates into CASSSSDRANYGYTF.

The V and J genes are TRBV9 and TRBJ2-3; D possibly uses TRBD1 or TRBD2 (5 bases each). CDR1 is SGDLS, CDR2 YYNGEE, per germline. The germline V and J ends were trimmed by 2 bases and 2 bases, with 15 bases remaining between them. The CDR3 extends over 16 amino acids. The CDR3, as DNA: TGTGCCAGCAGCGTGACTGGGGGAGCCTCCACAGATACGCAGTATTTT. Translating gives CASSVTGGASTDTQYF.

The rearrangement uses TRBV27 and TRBJ2-7, with D tentatively TRBD1 (6 bases). Germline V lookup: CDR1 MNHEY, CDR2 SMNVEV (reference sequence). CDR3 length: 18 residues. Trimming shortened V by 5 bases and J by 3 bases, and 26 bases separated the two germline ends. The DNA of the CDR3 is TGTGCCAGCAGTAAACAAATCCCCCGGGACACTCTACTCTACGAGCAGTACTTC. Protein: CASSKQIPRDTLLYEQYF.

The chain has TRBV28 and TRBJ1-5, with 9 bases fitting TRBD1. There are 13 residues in the CDR3. J gave up 4 bases and V 6 bases, and 1 base lay outside the gene matches. Germline V CDR1 and CDR2: MDHEN, SYDVKM. CDR3 DNA: TGTGCCAGCAGAGGACAGGGGAATCAGCCCCAGCATTTT. Translation: CASRGQGNQPQHF.

This clone was detected a few times. The rearrangement uses TRBV7-2 and TRBJ2-7, with 7 positions matching TRBD1. The CDR3 consists of 15 residues. The V gene's germline CDR1 is SGHTA and CDR2 FQGNSA. The ends lost 5 bases at V and 7 bases at J; junction bases unmatched: 14. The CDR3 loop is CASSGWTGAHTEQYF. CDR3 coding DNA: TGTGCCAGCAGCGGATGGACAGGTGCTCACACAGAGCAGTACTTC.

This clone was recorded a few times. The J gene is TRBJ1-3, the V gene TRBV7-2; the match to TRBD1 covers 7 bases. J lost 0 bases, V lost 0 bases, and 2 bases had no gene match. The CDR3 consists of 16 residues. CDR1 and CDR2 from the germline V gene are SGHTA and FQGNSA. CDR3 nucleotides: TGTGCCAGCAGCTTAGCGGGGACAGCCTCTGGAAACACCATATATTTT. Translating gives CASSLAGTASGNTIYF.

CDR3 DNA: TGTGCCTGGAGTGCACCCTTTGGAACTAATGAAAAACTGTTTTTT. Its translation is CAWSAPFGTNEKLFF. This chain uses TRBV30 with TRBJ1-4; D ambiguous. Trimming removed 1 base at V and 1 base at J, with 10 bases between. CDR1 GTSNPN and CDR2 SVGIG come from the germline V gene (reference sequence). CDR3 length: 15 residues.

V is TRBV18 and J is TRBJ2-7; D is undetermined. Deletions cut 1 base from V and 0 bases from J, with 7 bases between. Germline assignment: CDR1 KGHSH and CDR2 LQKENI. The CDR3 has 14 residues. The CDR3 here is CASSPQGNSYEQYF. As DNA, the CDR3 is TGTGCCAGCTCACCACAAGGGAACTCCTACGAGCAGTACTTC.

J is TRBJ2-1 and V is TRBV5-1; D is undetermined. CDR1 is SGHRS, CDR2 YFSETQ, per germline. Trimming stripped 8 bases from V and 9 bases from J, with 6 bases between. The CDR3 has 9 amino acids. In DNA form, the CDR3 reads TGCGCCAGTTGGGGTGAGCAGTTCTTC. This sequence encodes CASWGEQFF. The variable domain in full, completed from reference TRBV5-1 and TRBJ2-1, reads KAGVTQTPRYLIKTRGQQVTLSCSPISGHRSVSWYQQTPGQGLQFLFEYFSETQRNKGNFPGRFSGRQFSNSRSEMNVSTLELGDSALYLCASWGEQFFGPGTRLTVL.